One sample yielded the 20 T cell receptor beta chains listed below, sequenced in a study of shared clonotypes between healthy human individuals (dated by TCRdb to 2020 to 2022). Library creation used the immunoSEQ multiplex PCR assay. In its TCRdb copy, this immuneACCESS table keeps in-frame sequences only and misses some clones. Where compared with another copy, unresolved V genes explain less than half of these, and the others have no known cause. A total of over 2 million clones appear in this sample, roughly 90% of them only once. The ten largest clones capture roughly 0.34% of the sample. Sequenced: naive CD4+ T cells from PBMCs. Taken with the paper, the label for cell subset or site translates to: CD45RA+ positively selected. These receptor sequences come from a man aged 18 to 35 in good health. Some clones in this sample may be carry-over from other donors' samples.

V gene TRBV28 combines with J gene TRBJ1-1, with 7 nucleotides matching TRBD1. The CDR3 loop spans 16 amino acids. V was clipped by 0 bases and J by 2 bases; unmatched bases: 6. CDR1 is MDHEN, CDR2 SYDVKM, per germline. The CDR3 coding sequence is TGTGCCAGCAGTTTATGGTCCGGACAGGCAAACACTGAAGCTTTCTTT. It specifies CASSLWSGQANTEAFF.

On this clone itself: Within the sample, other DNA sequences also encode this same CDR3. The chain employs TRBV5-1 and TRBJ1-1; tentative D call: TRBD1 (6 bases). Trimming took off 0 bases at V and 2 bases at J, with 11 bases between the two ends. The germline V gene encodes CDR1 SGHRS and CDR2 YFSETQ. CDR3 size: 15 residues. CDR3 sequence: CASSLAGTPNTEAFF. In DNA form, the CDR3 reads TGCGCCAGCAGCTTGGCCGGGACACCAAACACTGAAGCTTTCTTT.

V gene TRBV9 combines with J gene TRBJ1-1; a possible D gene is TRBD1 (5 bases). Germline CDR1 and CDR2: SGDLS and YYNGEE. V was pared by 4 bases and J by 1 base, with 14 bases between. The length of the CDR3 is 15 residues. CDR3 loop: CASSIEGQPNTEAFF. The CDR3 DNA is TGTGCCAGCAGCATCGAGGGGCAGCCGAACACTGAAGCTTTCTTT.

The chain's CDR3 is CASSEGQVFVYEQYF. The CDR3 DNA is TGTGCCAGCAGTGAGGGACAGGTCTTCGTCTACGAGCAGTACTTC. The chain is built from TRBV2 and TRBJ2-7; 8 bases are shared with TRBD1. In germline, CDR1 is SNHLY, CDR2 FYNNEI. This CDR3 is 15 amino acids long. Trimming removed 3 bases from V and 3 bases from J; junction bases left unmatched: 7.

The rearrangement links TRBV30 to TRBJ2-1, with a tentative D call TRBD1 (6 bases). The CDR3 has 15 amino acids. V was shortened by 5 bases and J by 1 base, with 15 bases between the two germline ends. Per the germline V gene, CDR1 is GTSNPN and CDR2 is SVGIG (reference sequence). CDR3 protein: CAWDEDRASYNEQFF. The CDR3 coding sequence is TGTGCCTGGGACGAGGACAGAGCATCCTACAATGAGCAGTTCTTC. Full variable domain (outside the CDR3, taken from reference TRBV30 and TRBJ2-1): SQTIHQWPATLVQPVGSPLSLECTVEGTSNPNLYWYRQAAGRGLQLLFYSVGIGQISSEVPQNLSASRPQDRQFILSSKKLLLSDSGFYLCAWDEDRASYNEQFFGPGTRLTVL.

V and J are TRBV18 and TRBJ2-7; 7 bases line up with TRBD1. The V segment lost 5 bases and the J segment 0 bases; nucleotides outside the gene matches: 4. This CDR3 is built from 14 residues. The germline V gene has CDR1 KGHSH and CDR2 LQKENI. The CDR3 region is CASSSNRGSYEQYF. CDR3 sequence (DNA): TGTGCCAGCTCATCTAACAGGGGCTCCTACGAGCAGTACTTC.

This clone was observed a single time. J is TRBJ2-2 and V is TRBV2; D possibly matches TRBD1 or TRBD2 (6 bases each). The V and J ends lost 6 bases and 5 bases respectively, with 16 bases between them. Looked up from germline, CDR1 is SNHLY and CDR2 is FYNNEI. The CDR3 extends over 15 amino acids. CDR3 residues: CASRAGEVVTGELFF. DNA of the CDR3: TGTGCCAGCAGAGCAGGGGAGGTAGTGACCGGGGAGCTGTTTTTT.

The chain joins TRBV19 to TRBJ1-5, with D tentatively TRBD1 (5 bases). The CDR3 extends over 13 amino acids. CDR1 is LNHDA and CDR2 is SQIVND in the germline V gene (reference sequence). V was cut by 3 bases and J by 7 bases, with 10 bases left in between. CDR3 loop: CASSILTGQPQHF. The DNA of the CDR3 is TGTGCCAGTAGTATTCTCACAGGCCAGCCCCAGCATTTT.

The chain recombines TRBV28 with TRBJ2-7, with TRBD2 matching 9 bases. The CDR3 runs to 15 residues. Unmatched junction bases numbered 5, after V lost 3 bases and J lost 2 bases. Germline V gene sequence: CDR1 MDHEN, CDR2 SYDVKM. The CDR3: CASSFRGRAPYEQYF. The CDR3 DNA follows: TGTGCCAGCAGTTTTCGCGGGAGGGCCCCCTACGAGCAGTACTTC.

This chain uses TRBV9 with TRBJ1-2; D possibly corresponds to TRBD1 (5 bases). V lost 3 bases, J lost 3 bases, and 9 bases lay in between. Per the germline V gene, CDR1 is SGDLS and CDR2 is YYNGEE. CDR3 length equals 13 residues. CDR3 in amino acids: CASSGTGYYGYTF. The CDR3 coding sequence is TGTGCCAGCAGCGGAACAGGATACTATGGCTACACCTTC.

The chain joins TRBV2 to TRBJ2-7; TRBD2 agrees at 12 bases. In germline, CDR1 is SNHLY, CDR2 FYNNEI. The CDR3 loop spans 19 amino acids. After removal of 4 bases from V and 5 bases from J, the junction contained 18 bases not matched to a gene. CDR3 nucleotides: TGTGCCAGCAGTGGGGGGCGTGGACTAGCGGGATCGAAACCCGACGAGCAGTACTTC. It specifies CASSGGRGLAGSKPDEQYF.

Points on this clone: Other nucleotide sequences from this sample produce the same CDR3. V usage is TRBV9 and J usage is TRBJ2-1; 11 bases map to TRBD2. This CDR3 has 15 amino acids. V was pared by 3 bases and J by 4 bases, with 3 bases of the junction left unmatched. Per germline, CDR1 SGDLS and CDR2 YYNGEE. The CDR3 spells CASSATSGGYNEQFF. The DNA of the CDR3 is TGTGCCAGCAGCGCCACTAGCGGGGGATACAATGAGCAGTTCTTC.

The J gene is TRBJ2-3, the V gene TRBV11-3; 7 positions match TRBD1. With 5 bases clipped from V and 5 bases from J, the junction kept 7 bases outside the gene matches. Germline V gene sequence: CDR1 SGHNT, CDR2 YENEEA. There are 14 residues in the CDR3. CDR3: CASSPRQGIDTQYF. DNA of the CDR3: TGTGCCAGCAGCCCCAGACAGGGAATAGATACGCAGTATTTT.

V gene TRBV28 combines with J gene TRBJ1-4; D call uncertain. V lost 2 bases and J lost 4, with 14 bases in between. Germline CDR1 is MDHEN and CDR2 is SYDVKM. The CDR3 spans 16 residues. The CDR3 region is CASSLPRAVLNEKLFF. CDR3 in DNA: TGTGCCAGCAGTTTACCCCGGGCAGTTCTTAATGAAAAACTGTTTTTT.

The chain couples TRBV2 to TRBJ2-7; TRBD2 is a possible D gene (5 bases). Trimming stripped 8 bases from V and 3 bases from J, with 11 bases between. Germline loops: CDR1 SNHLY, CDR2 FYNNEI. The length of the CDR3 is 12 residues. The CDR3 is CASRASFYEQYF. CDR3 in DNA: TGTGCCAGCCGGGCTAGCTTCTACGAGCAGTACTTC.

The chain couples TRBV21-1 to TRBJ1-5; the table's D call TRBD1 went unverified against the DNA. TRBV21-1 is termed a pseudogene. The CDR3 sequence is 17 residues long. The CDR3 coding sequence is TGTGCCAGCACCTACCGGAGGGGACAGGGGGTCCCTCAGCCCCAGCATTTT. It is translated as CASTYRRGQGVPQPQHF.

The sample holds one count of this clone. The chain uses TRBV30 and TRBJ2-4; 9 nucleotides match TRBD1. J gave up 3 bases and V 3 bases, and 12 bases lay outside the gene matches. This CDR3 has 17 residues. Germline V gives CDR1 GTSNPN, CDR2 SVGIG (reference sequence). The CDR3 nucleotides read TGTGCCTGGAGCAAGATACAGGGGGCGATCGACAAAAACATTCAGTACTTC. Protein sequence: CAWSKIQGAIDKNIQYF.

This clone was observed a single time. The chain links TRBV11-2 to TRBJ2-2; D uncertain. V was trimmed by 0 bases and J by 6 bases, leaving 8 bases between them. This CDR3 has 14 amino acids. The V gene's germline CDR1 is SGHAT and CDR2 FQNNGV. CDR3 loop: CASSLEAYSGELFF. Here the CDR3 DNA reads TGTGCCAGCAGCTTAGAGGCTTACTCCGGGGAGCTGTTTTTT.

This chain connects TRBV7-2 to TRBJ2-7; D gene ambiguous. V shed 3 bases and J shed 5 bases, with 11 bases lying between them. The CDR3 consists of 13 residues. The germline V gene encodes CDR1 SGHTA and CDR2 FQGNSA. The CDR3 loop reads CASSLRLADEQYF. The CDR3, as DNA: TGTGCCAGCAGCTTGAGGTTGGCGGACGAGCAGTACTTC.

In its sample, this clone was seen once. This chain connects TRBV19 to TRBJ1-4, with 9 positions matching TRBD1. Germline assignment: CDR1 LNHDA and CDR2 SQIVND (reference sequence). With V trimmed by 10 bases and J by 7 bases, 10 bases remained unmatched. The CDR3 is made up of 14 amino acids. CDR3 region: CATSNRGLREKLFF. Here the CDR3 DNA reads TGTGCCACTTCAAACAGGGGGCTCCGTGAAAAACTGTTTTTT.